The sequence of this TCR beta chain was determined in a study of cytomegalovirus exposure and HLA in healthy donors (dated by TCRdb to 2016 to 2017). Context from the whole study: An earlier analysis of some 600 of the donors reported 276 Gb of sequence data and 117 million unique TCR beta sequences obtained from roughly 180 million T cells. An early release covering about 600 HLA-typed donors comprised 250 to 350 gigabases of sequencing data and tens of millions of unique TCR sequences. In a later analysis, previously published TCR beta repertoires from 666 donors were re-analyzed and high-resolution HLA genotyping was added so that TCR occurrence patterns could be studied. The number of donors typed differed by locus, with roughly 620-630 for A, B, C, DRB1 and DQB1, roughly 550 for DQA1, 600 to 610 for DPA1, and around 460 for DPB1. The study aimed to test whether signatures of past pathogen exposure could be identified by cataloging public T cell receptors. Four to six DR-DQ haplotypes were handled as single units for association and clustering, since linkage in the cohort was strong. Every discovery cohort repertoire had been produced on one sequencing platform. Along with the approximately 600-subject first cohort, a separate validation cohort of approximately 110 different subjects was used. To predict cytomegalovirus infection status, the study combined high-throughput TCR immunosequencing, statistical association of individual TCRs with disease status, and machine learning. To decide whether each TCR beta V gene segment behaved as functional or pseudogenic, an earlier analysis of some 540 of the donors relied on high-throughput TCR beta sequencing. In a later genetic analysis, genome-wide SNP genotypes for about three fifths of the roughly 670 donors were used, and that subset was treated as a discovery cohort. The study profiled the T cell repertoires of hundreds of subjects by immunosequencing and related them to cytomegalovirus serostatus. Donor age, sex, ethnicity and CMV serostatus were collected together with the repertoire data. Class I and class II HLA loci were covered by the typing at four-digit resolution. Across some 400 genotyped donors of the cohort, an average of roughly 250,000 unique TCR beta nucleotide sequences per donor were sequenced, and roughly a sixth of those sequences were non-productive. Of the 350 to 450 genotyped donors, approximately 80% were placed in the genetic ancestry cluster associated with self-reported Caucasian donors. Rather than drawing on any new phenotypic data, the later analysis identified candidate immune exposures from TCR beta sequences and the way those sequences occurred across donors. Here is what the overall study found, with its caveats: The sequencing pipeline was judged likely to have produced a cluster of highly shared sequence variants as a technical artifact. Compared with the approximately 600-donor mean, donors in an Asian-associated ancestry cluster had fewer N-insertions in productive TCRs, according to a later genetic analysis. A further reported finding was that TCR beta sequences accurately predicted the HLA-A and HLA-B alleles for most subjects in the first cohort. The cohort was sequenced for TCR beta chains only, and without alpha or paired-chain data the features that could be detected were limited. In a later analysis, the rate of TCR association differed among HLA loci, with DRB1 alleles having the most associated TCRs and HLA-C alleles having the fewest. A few of the identified cytomegalovirus-associated TCR beta chains were confirmed in vitro to be specific for cytomegalovirus antigens. Correlated functional status among segregating V segments might be attributable to linkage disequilibrium, but an unknown experimental factor could not be ruled out. In both the original and validation cohorts, the classifier was reported to diagnose cytomegalovirus status with high specificity and sensitivity. In a later analysis, most CMV-associated TCR beta chains were found to appear HLA-restricted, with HLA associations seemingly driven largely by CMV exposure. Because some donors lacked HLA typing at each locus, the association tests relied only on the typed subset. The authors suggested that the approach could potentially be generalized to other disease states and immunological phenotypes. When HLA alleles, especially DR and DQ, strongly co-occurred, TCR associations were difficult to assign to individual alleles. In an earlier analysis of 587 of the donors, most TCR beta V segments were observed in productive rearrangements about 90% or about 30% of the time, broadly matching IMGT annotations. In a later analysis, several top co-occurrence clusters were reported to appear linked to parvovirus B19, influenza, CMV and Epstein-Barr virus. A later analysis found that HLA-associated TCR beta chains were more clonally expanded and had lower generation probabilities than equally common non-associated chains. Some IMGT-functional V segments, including TRBV6-2 and TRBV6-3, could not be distinguished by the 87-base-pair reads and were therefore excluded. Because counts were too low, seventeen rarely observed V segments, including chromosome 9 orphons, were left out of the earlier analysis of about 500 of the donors. The study gave a list of under 200 TCR beta chains associated with cytomegalovirus. Roughly uniform sequencing depth across donors was assumed in presence/absence analyses, although this assumption may not hold. A later genetic analysis associated a missense DCLRE1C variant with V-gene and J-gene trimming of TCR beta chains, and an independent cohort replicated the association. At a false discovery rate of 0.05, a later analysis linked around 17,000 TCR beta sequences to specific HLA alleles. The only immune exposure information available for the cohort was CMV serostatus. While some public TCRs were present in many individuals, most TCR sequences turned up only very rarely across donors.

The cohort comprised 550 to 700 healthy bone marrow donors. All cohort members were sampled while nominally healthy, although unrecorded immune exposures were likely present. The donor was CMV seronegative and was included in the group of a few hundred seronegative cohort members. Each donor provided a peripheral blood sample, and peripheral blood mononuclear cells were used for TCR beta sequencing. The Qiagen DNeasy Blood Extraction Kit was used to extract genomic DNA from the blood cell samples. Libraries came from the immunoSEQ multiplex PCR assay. For the multiplex PCR, a mixture combining 60 forward primers for TCR Vbeta segments and 13 reverse primers for TCR Jbeta segments was used. The CDR3 region of rearranged TCR beta genes was amplified from genomic DNA by a multiplex PCR assay. The amplified TCR beta libraries were sequenced on the Illumina HiSeq System as 87-base-pair reads. The paper's processing steps were these. Across the 600 to 700 repertoires, a later analysis counted around 80 million unique TCR beta chains, 9.5 million to 12 million of which were shared by at least two donors. To remove PCR and sequencing errors, raw reads were error-corrected and collapsed into unique sequences using a nearest-neighbor algorithm that merged closely related sequences. Alignment of CDR3 sequences to IMGT reference sequences was used to assign V, D and J gene segments. For a sequence to be retained, a match of at least six nucleotides was required to both a V gene segment and a J gene segment. A rearrangement was called productive if the CDR3 had no stop codons and remained in frame with V and J, and every other rearrangement was called non-productive. CDR3 was defined according to IMGT convention as the region running from the second conserved V-encoded cysteine to the conserved J-encoded phenylalanine. In an earlier analysis of more than 550 of the donors, sequences lacking an unambiguous match to a single V gene segment were excluded. An earlier analysis of 587 of the donors called V segments functional above 56.7% productive rearrangements and segregating when the between-donor standard deviation exceeded 5%. A statistical classification framework was built to diagnose cytomegalovirus status from the catalog of TCR beta chain sequences. In a later analysis, V and J genes were assigned by comparing TCR nucleotide sequences against IMGT/GENE-DB human TR gene sequences. In a later analysis, CDR3 sequences and most-parsimonious VDJ recombination scenarios were assigned using the TCRdist pipeline. In a later analysis, each TCR beta chain was defined by its CDR3 amino acid sequence together with its V-gene family, and reads without a unique V-gene family were excluded. To address suspected cross-contamination and a sequencing artifact, a later analysis removed over 500 highly shared, low-generation-probability nucleotide sequences. In a later analysis, a clonal expansion index was calculated for each public chain from normalized within-repertoire ranks of inferred template counts. Generation probabilities in a later analysis came from a VDJ recombination model fitted to out-of-frame rearrangements, and those results were checked against IGoR. Hypergeometric tests were used in a later analysis to score TCR-TCR, TCR-HLA and TCR-CMV co-occurrence, with a repertoire-size bias correction applied to the TCR pairs. False discovery rates were estimated in a later analysis by permuting HLA or CMV assignments 20 times. A later analysis grouped co-occurring TCRs with DBSCAN, adding TCRdist sequence similarity when clustering within HLA-allele-positive subsets. Repertoires with fewer than 30,000 or more than 120,000 public chains, plus five repertoires with anomalous nucleotide sharing, were excluded from co-occurrence clustering. The clones in this table, taken by TCRdb from immuneACCESS, are in-frame only. Not every clone is retained; where verified, under half of the shortfall comes from an unresolved V gene, and the cause of the rest is unknown. V and J calls and clone size are those listed in that table; D and trimming were worked out from the DNA. The sample table records roughly 190,000 clones; 75% to 85% of these occur just once. The top ten clonotypes cover under 0.9% of the sample.

This clone was seen only a few times. Its binding antigen is unknown. No per-base quality is available; no much larger clone lies one base away. The CDR3 sequence holds 15 residues, the cysteine and phenylalanine included. The entry retains the CDR3 DNA only, 45 bases that are in frame from base 1. The CDR1 and CDR2 encoded by the germline V gene (reference sequence) are WNHNN and SYGVQD. V has 6 bases trimmed and J has 1 base trimmed; junction bases matching no gene number 4. The chain is made from TRBV10-1 and TRBJ1-2; 11 central nucleotides agree with TRBD1. This TCR derives from a woman under 30 in good health and CMV-seronegative. Sequencing was carried out using PBMCs. The bases read TGCGCCAGCAGGCCGGGACAGGGGGTTAACTATGGCTACACCTTC. Translated, it gives CASRPGQGVNYGYTF.